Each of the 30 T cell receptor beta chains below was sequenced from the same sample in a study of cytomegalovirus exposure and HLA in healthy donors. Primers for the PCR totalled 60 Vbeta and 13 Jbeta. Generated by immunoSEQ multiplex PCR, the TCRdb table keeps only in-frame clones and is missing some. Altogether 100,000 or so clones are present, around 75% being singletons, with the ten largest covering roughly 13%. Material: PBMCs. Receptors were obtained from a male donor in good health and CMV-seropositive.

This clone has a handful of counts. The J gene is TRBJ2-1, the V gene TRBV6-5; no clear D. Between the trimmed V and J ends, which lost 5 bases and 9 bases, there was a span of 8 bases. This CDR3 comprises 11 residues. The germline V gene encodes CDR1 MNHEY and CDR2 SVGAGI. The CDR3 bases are TGTGCCAGCAGTCAGTATGGTGAGCAGTTCTTC. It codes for CASSQYGEQFF.

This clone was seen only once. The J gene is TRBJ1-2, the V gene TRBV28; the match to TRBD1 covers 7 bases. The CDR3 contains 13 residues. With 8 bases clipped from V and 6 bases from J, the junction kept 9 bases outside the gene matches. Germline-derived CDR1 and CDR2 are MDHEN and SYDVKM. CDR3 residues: CASLTDRVDGYTF. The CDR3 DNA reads TGTGCCAGCCTTACCGACAGGGTGGATGGCTACACCTTC.

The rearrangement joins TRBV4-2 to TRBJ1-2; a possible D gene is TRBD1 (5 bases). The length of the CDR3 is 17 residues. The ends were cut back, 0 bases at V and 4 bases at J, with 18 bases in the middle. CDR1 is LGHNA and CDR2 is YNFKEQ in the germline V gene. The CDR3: CASSQDLVGTGGYGYTF. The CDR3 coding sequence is TGTGCCAGCAGCCAAGATCTGGTGGGCACCGGGGGCTATGGCTACACCTTC.

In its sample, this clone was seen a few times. This CDR3 is CASSLGKSREFF. CDR3 nucleotide sequence: TGTGCCAGCAGCTTGGGGAAAAGCAGGGAGTTCTTC. The chain employs TRBV5-6 and TRBJ2-1; perhaps TRBD1 as D (5 bases). The CDR3 length is 12 residues. CDR1 and CDR2 (germline): SGHDT, YYEEEE. The V end lost 0 bases, the J end lost 14 bases, and 12 bases lay between the germline ends.

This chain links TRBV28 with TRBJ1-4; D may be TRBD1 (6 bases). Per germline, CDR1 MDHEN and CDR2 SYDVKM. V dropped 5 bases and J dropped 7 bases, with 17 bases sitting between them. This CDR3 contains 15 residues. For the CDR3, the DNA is TGTGCCAGCAGTCCTGCAGGGGCCGGGGCTGAAAAACTGTTTTTT. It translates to CASSPAGAGAEKLFF.

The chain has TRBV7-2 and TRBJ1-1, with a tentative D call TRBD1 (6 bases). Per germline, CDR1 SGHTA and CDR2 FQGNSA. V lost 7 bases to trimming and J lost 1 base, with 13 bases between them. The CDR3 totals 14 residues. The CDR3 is CASTRPGQNTEAFF. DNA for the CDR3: TGTGCCAGCACCCGTCCGGGACAGAACACTGAAGCTTTCTTT.

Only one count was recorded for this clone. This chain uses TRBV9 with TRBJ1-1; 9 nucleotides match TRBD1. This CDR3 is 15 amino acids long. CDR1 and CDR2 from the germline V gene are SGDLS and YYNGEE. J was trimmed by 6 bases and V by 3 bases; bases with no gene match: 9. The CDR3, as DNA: TGTGCCAGCAGCGCCTTGACAGGGGGGAAGGCTGAAGCTTTCTTT. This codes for CASSALTGGKAEAFF.

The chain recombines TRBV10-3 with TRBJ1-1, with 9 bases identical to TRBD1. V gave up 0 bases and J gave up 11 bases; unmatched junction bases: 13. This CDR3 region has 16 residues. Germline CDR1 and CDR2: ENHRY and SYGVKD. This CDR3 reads CAISESGPRDRALAFF. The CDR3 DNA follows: TGTGCCATCAGTGAGTCAGGCCCCCGGGACAGGGCGCTGGCTTTCTTT.

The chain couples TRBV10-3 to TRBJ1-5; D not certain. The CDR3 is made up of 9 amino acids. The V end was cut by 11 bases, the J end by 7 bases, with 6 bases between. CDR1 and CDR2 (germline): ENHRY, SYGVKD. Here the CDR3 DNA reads TGTGCCGCCGGGCAGCCCCAGCATTTT. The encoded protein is CAAGQPQHF.

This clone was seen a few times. CDR3 sequence reads: CASSPSGGTLTGELFF. CDR3 bases: TGTGCCAGCAGTCCGAGCGGGGGGACCCTAACCGGGGAGCTGTTTTTT. V is TRBV7-2 and J is TRBJ2-2, with 9 bases matching TRBD2. The V gene's germline CDR1 is SGHTA and CDR2 FQGNSA. The V gene end was trimmed by 6 bases and the J gene end by 5 bases; junction bases not matched to a gene: 10. CDR3 length equals 16 residues.

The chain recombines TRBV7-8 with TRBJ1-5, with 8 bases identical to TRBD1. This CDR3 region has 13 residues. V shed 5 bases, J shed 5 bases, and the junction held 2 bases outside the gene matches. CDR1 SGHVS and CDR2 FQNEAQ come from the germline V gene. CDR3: CASSPDRDQPQHF. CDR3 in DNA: TGTGCCAGCAGCCCGGACAGGGATCAGCCCCAGCATTTT. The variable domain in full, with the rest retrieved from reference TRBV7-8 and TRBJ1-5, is GAGVSQSPRYKVAKRGQDVALRCDPISGHVSLFWYQQALGQGPEFLTYFQNEAQLDKSGLPSDRFFAERPEGSVSTLKIQRTQQEDSAVYLCASSPDRDQPQHFGDGTRLSIL.

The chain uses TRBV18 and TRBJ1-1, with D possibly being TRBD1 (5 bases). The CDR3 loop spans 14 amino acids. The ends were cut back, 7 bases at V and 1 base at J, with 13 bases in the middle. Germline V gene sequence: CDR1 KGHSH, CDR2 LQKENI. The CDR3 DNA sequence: TGTGCCAGCTTCCCGGTACAGGCGAACACTGAAGCTTTCTTT. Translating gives CASFPVQANTEAFF. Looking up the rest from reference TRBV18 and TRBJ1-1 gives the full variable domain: NAGVMQNPRHLVRRRGQEARLRCSPMKGHSHVYWYRQLPEEGLKFMVYLQKENIIDESGMPKERFSAEFPKEGPSILRIQQVVRGDSAAYFCASFPVQANTEAFFGQGTRLTVV.

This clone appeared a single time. The CDR3 bases are TGCGCCAGCAGCCTGGGGGACAGGGGGTATTCACCCCTCCACTTT. Protein sequence: CASSLGDRGYSPLHF. V is TRBV5-1 and J is TRBJ1-6; 11 nucleotides line up with TRBD1. This CDR3 has 15 amino acids. Germline lookup yields CDR1 SGHRS and CDR2 YFSETQ. Unmatched junction bases numbered 5, after V lost 4 bases and J lost 8 bases.

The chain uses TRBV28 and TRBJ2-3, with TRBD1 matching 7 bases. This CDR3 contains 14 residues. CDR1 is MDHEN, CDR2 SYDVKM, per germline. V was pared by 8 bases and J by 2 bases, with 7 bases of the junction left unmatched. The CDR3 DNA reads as TGTGCCAGCGTCTCCGGGACAGACACAGATACGCAGTATTTT. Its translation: CASVSGTDTDTQYF.

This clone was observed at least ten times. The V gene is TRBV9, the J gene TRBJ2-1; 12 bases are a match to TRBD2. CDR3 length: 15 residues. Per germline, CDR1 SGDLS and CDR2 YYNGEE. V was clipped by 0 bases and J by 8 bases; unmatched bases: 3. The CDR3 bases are TGTGCCAGCAGCGTAGGGACTAGCGGGGTGGATGAGCAGTTCTTC. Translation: CASSVGTSGVDEQFF. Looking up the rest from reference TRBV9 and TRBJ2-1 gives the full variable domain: DSGVTQTPKHLITATGQRVTLRCSPRSGDLSVYWYQQSLDQGLQFLIQYYNGEERAKGNILERFSAQQFPDLHSELNLSSLELGDSALYFCASSVGTSGVDEQFFGPGTRLTVL.

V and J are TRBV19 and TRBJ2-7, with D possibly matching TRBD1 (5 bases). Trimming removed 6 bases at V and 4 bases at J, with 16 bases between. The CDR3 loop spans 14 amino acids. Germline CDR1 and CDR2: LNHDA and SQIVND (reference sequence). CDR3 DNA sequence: TGTGCCAGTAGAAGATCAGGGTTGCAGTACGAGCAGTACTTC. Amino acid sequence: CASRRSGLQYEQYF.

CDR3 amino acids: CASRRQGISGNTIYF. CDR3 nucleotide sequence: TGTGCCAGCAGAAGACAGGGAATTTCTGGAAACACCATATATTTT. The rearrangement links TRBV2 to TRBJ1-3, with 7 nucleotides matching TRBD1. The CDR3 runs 15 residues. The trim removed 6 bases at V and 1 base at J, leaving 6 bases unmatched. Germline CDR1 reads SNHLY; CDR2 reads FYNNEI.

The CDR3 DNA is TGTGCCAGCAGCCAAGATCCTAGCGGGGGCTTCAACACCGGGGAGCTGTTTTTT. Translating it yields CASSQDPSGGFNTGELFF. The rearrangement joins TRBV4-2 to TRBJ2-2; 10 nucleotides line up with TRBD2. The trim removed 0 bases at V and 2 bases at J, leaving 6 bases unmatched. The V gene's germline CDR1 is LGHNA and CDR2 YNFKEQ. CDR3 length: 18 amino acids.

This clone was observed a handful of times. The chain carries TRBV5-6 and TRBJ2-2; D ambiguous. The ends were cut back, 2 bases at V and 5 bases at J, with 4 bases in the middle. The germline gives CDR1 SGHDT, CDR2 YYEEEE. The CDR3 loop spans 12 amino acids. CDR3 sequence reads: CASSFITGELFF. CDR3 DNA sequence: TGTGCCAGCAGCTTTATAACCGGGGAGCTGTTTTTT.

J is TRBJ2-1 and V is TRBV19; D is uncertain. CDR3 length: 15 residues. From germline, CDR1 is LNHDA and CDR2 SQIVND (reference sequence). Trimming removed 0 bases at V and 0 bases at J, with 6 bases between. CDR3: CASSIDPSSYNEQFF. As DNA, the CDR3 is TGTGCCAGTAGTATAGATCCTTCCTCCTACAATGAGCAGTTCTTC.

DNA for the CDR3: TGTGCCAGCAGCCGCCAGACAGGGGCTGGAAACACCATATATTTT. Its translation is CASSRQTGAGNTIYF. The rearrangement joins TRBV7-6 to TRBJ1-3; TRBD1 aligns across 8 bases. The CDR3 is 15 residues long. Germline V lookup: CDR1 SGHVS, CDR2 FNYEAQ. After removal of 5 bases from V and 2 bases from J, the junction contained 5 bases not matched to a gene.

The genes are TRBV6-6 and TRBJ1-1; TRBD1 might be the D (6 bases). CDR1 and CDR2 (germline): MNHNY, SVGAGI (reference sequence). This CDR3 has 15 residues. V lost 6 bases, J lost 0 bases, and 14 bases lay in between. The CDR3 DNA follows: TGTGCCAGCAGGGAGGGGCGGGGGCTGAACACTGAAGCTTTCTTT. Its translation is CASREGRGLNTEAFF.

CDR3: CASSLYPLAGNTGELFF. As DNA, the CDR3 is TGTGCCAGCAGCTTATATCCACTAGCGGGAAACACCGGGGAGCTGTTTTTT. The chain uses TRBV7-2 and TRBJ2-2; 10 positions match TRBD2. The CDR3 loop spans 17 amino acids. Germline V lookup: CDR1 SGHTA, CDR2 FQGNSA. The V segment lost 2 bases and the J segment 2 bases; nucleotides outside the gene matches: 5.

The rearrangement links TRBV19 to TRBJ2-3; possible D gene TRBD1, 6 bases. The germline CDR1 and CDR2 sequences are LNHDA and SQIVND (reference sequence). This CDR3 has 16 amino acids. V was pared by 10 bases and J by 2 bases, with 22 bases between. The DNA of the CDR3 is TGTGCCACTACTATCACGTCAGGGGCACCCACAGATACGCAGTATTTT. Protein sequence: CATTITSGAPTDTQYF.

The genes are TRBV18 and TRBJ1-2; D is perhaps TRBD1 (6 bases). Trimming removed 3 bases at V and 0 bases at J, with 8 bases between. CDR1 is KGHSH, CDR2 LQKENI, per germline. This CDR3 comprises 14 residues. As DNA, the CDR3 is TGTGCCAGCTCACCGGACAGAGCTAACTATGGCTACACCTTC. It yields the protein CASSPDRANYGYTF.

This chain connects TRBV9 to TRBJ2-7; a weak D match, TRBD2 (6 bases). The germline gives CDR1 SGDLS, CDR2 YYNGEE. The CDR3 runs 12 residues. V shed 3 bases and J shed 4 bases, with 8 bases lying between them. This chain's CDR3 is CASSAGTYEQYF. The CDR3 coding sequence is TGTGCCAGCAGCGCCGGGACTTACGAGCAGTACTTC.

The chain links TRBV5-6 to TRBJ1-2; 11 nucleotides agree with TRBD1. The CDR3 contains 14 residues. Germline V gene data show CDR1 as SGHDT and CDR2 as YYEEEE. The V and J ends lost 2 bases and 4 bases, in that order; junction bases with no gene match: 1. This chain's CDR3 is CASSFGQGAYGYTF. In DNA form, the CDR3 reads TGTGCCAGCAGCTTCGGACAGGGGGCCTATGGCTACACCTTC.

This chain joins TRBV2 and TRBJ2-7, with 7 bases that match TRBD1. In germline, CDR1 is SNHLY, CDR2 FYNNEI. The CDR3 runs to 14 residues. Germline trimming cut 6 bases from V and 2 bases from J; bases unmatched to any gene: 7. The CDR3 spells CASRPRQGPYEQYF. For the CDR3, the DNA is TGTGCCAGCAGACCAAGACAGGGACCCTACGAGCAGTACTTC.

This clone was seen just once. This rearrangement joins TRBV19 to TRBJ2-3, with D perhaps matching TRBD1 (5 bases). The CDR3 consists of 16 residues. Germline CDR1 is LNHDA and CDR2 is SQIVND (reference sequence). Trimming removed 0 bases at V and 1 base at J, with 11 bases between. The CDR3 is CASSIEIARGTDTQYF. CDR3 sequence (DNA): TGTGCCAGTAGTATAGAGATTGCCAGGGGCACAGATACGCAGTATTTT. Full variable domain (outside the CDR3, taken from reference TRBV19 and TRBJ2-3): DGGITQSPKYLFRKEGQNVTLSCEQNLNHDAMYWYRQDPGQGLRLIYYSQIVNDFQKGDIAEGYSVSREKKESFPLTVTSAQKNPTAFYLCASSIEIARGTDTQYFGPGTRLTVL.

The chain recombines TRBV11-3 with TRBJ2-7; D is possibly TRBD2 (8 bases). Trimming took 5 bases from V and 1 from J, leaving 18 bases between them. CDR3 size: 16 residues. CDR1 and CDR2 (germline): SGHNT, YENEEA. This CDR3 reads CASSLRGGDSSYEQYF. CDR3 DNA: TGTGCCAGCAGCCTCCGGGGGGGGGACAGTTCCTACGAGCAGTACTTC.